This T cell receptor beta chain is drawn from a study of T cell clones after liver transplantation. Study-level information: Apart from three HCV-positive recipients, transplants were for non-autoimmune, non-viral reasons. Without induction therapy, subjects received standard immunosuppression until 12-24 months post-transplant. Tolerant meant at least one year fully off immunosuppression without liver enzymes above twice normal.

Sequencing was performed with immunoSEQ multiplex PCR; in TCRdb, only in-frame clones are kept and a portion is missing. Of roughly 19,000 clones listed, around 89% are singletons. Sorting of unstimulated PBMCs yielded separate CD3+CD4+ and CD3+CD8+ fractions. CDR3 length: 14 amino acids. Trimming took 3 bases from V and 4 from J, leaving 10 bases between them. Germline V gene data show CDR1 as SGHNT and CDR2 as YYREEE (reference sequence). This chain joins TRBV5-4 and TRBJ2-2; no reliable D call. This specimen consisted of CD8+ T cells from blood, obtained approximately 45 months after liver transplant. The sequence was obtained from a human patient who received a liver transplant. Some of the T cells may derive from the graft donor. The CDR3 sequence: CASSYPLGTGELFF. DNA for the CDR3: TGTGCCAGCAGCTATCCTCTGGGCACCGGGGAGCTGTTTTTT.